The sequence of this T cell receptor beta chain was determined in a study of blood T cell repertoires in COVID-19. The wider study: The origin of the acute and convalescent COVID-19 samples was the United States, Italy and Spain.

Here immunoSEQ multiplex PCR was the method, and the copy in TCRdb shows in-frame clones only, minus some. This table has about 220,000 clones, 65% to 85% appearing once. CDR3 length: 13 amino acids. Germline V gene sequence: CDR1 ENHRY, CDR2 SYGVKD. Trimming took 6 bases from V and 1 from J; bases not matched to a gene: 1. Adults between roughly 18 and 100 years of age took part from 24 US areas. The study assigned cohorts using participant-reported clinical history. Symptom resolution, clearance, or two negative PCRs marked the recovered donors of Cohort 3. Sequenced: PBMCs or T cells enriched from blood (not recorded which). The clonotype originates from a woman in her sixties or seventies who had recovered from COVID-19. The genes are TRBV10-3 and TRBJ2-5; TRBD2 agrees at 8 bases. The CDR3 bases are TGTGCCATCAGAGCGGGGGTCCAAGAGACCCAGTACTTC. It yields the protein CAIRAGVQETQYF.